The entry that follows covers one TCR beta chain sequence. Its specificity is unknown. The source of the sample is a study of T cell clones after liver transplantation. Assay used: immunoSEQ multiplex PCR; TCRdb lists only in-frame clones, some missing. The repertoire holds roughly 100,000 clones, roughly 80% seen once, with approximately 0.93% in the top ten. Study-wide points: In a couple of subjects, few donor cells limited the measurable donor-reactive repertoire.

V was clipped by 4 bases and J by 8 bases, with 24 bases between them. Germline lookup yields CDR1 SGHDT and CDR2 YYEEEE. The CDR3 spans 16 residues. This rearrangement joins TRBV5-6 to TRBJ1-2; possibly TRBD1 for D (5 bases). Sequencing was performed on CD4+ T cells from blood, taken before liver transplant. This receptor was taken from a human donor who received a liver transplant. CDR3: CASSHWAREKEKGYTF. CDR3 in DNA: TGTGCCAGCAGCCATTGGGCCAGGGAAAAAGAGAAGGGCTACACCTTC.